This is a list of T cell receptor beta chains from one sample in a study of cytomegalovirus exposure and HLA in healthy donors. Measured with immunoSEQ multiplex PCR; TCRdb has only the in-frame clones, and not every one. The sample lists some 150,000 clones, roughly 80% occurring once. The sample was PBMCs. The receptors here all came from a woman aged 40 to 50 in good health and CMV-seropositive. Each CDR3 is given with its conserved first and last residue. A D gene is named only where the DNA matches it firmly. Size is omitted from some rows. Given values are once, few, many or a class for expanded clones.

V gene: TRBV29-1; D gene: NA; clone size: NA; J gene: TRBJ1-2; CDR3 protein: CSAPETTAGHTF; CDR3 DNA: TGCAGCGCCCCAGAGACAACTGCTGGCCACACCTTC
V gene: TRBV2; D gene: NA; clone size: NA; J gene: TRBJ1-1; CDR3 protein: CASKSGPEAFF; CDR3 DNA: TGTGCCAGCAAGTCTGGGCCTGAAGCTTTCTTT
V gene: TRBV6-5; D gene: NA; clone size: NA; J gene: TRBJ2-5; CDR3 protein: CASTAVGAQETQYF; CDR3 DNA: TGTGCCAGCACGGCCGTGGGGGCACAAGAGACCCAGTACTTC
V gene: TRBV6-1; D gene: NA; clone size: NA; J gene: TRBJ1-5; CDR3 protein: CASNQNRVSNQPQHF; CDR3 DNA: TGTGCCAGCAATCAGAACAGGGTTAGCAATCAGCCCCAGCATTTT
V gene: TRBV9; D gene: TRBD1; clone size: NA; J gene: TRBJ2-7; CDR3 protein: CASSSTVQGSEQYF; CDR3 DNA: TGTGCCAGCAGCTCCACGGTACAGGGGAGCGAGCAGTACTTC
V gene: TRBV5-1; D gene: NA; clone size: NA; J gene: TRBJ2-3; CDR3 protein: CASRVTGDTQYF; CDR3 DNA: TGCGCCAGCAGGGTCACTGGAGATACGCAGTATTTT
V gene: TRBV7-9; D gene: TRBD2; clone size: NA; J gene: TRBJ2-7; CDR3 protein: CASSLRGGLAGSYEQYF; CDR3 DNA: TGTGCCAGCAGCCTTAGGGGGGGGCTAGCGGGATCCTACGAGCAGTACTTC
V gene: TRBV19; D gene: NA; clone size: NA; J gene: TRBJ2-5; CDR3 protein: CASSPGVETQYF; CDR3 DNA: TGTGCCAGTAGTCCGGGGGTCGAGACCCAGTACTTC
V gene: TRBV11-1; D gene: TRBD2; clone size: NA; J gene: TRBJ2-5; CDR3 protein: CASSLTGLAGETQYF; CDR3 DNA: TGTGCCAGCAGCTTAACCGGACTAGCTGGGGAGACCCAGTACTTC
V gene: TRBV6-1; D gene: TRBD1; clone size: NA; J gene: TRBJ1-1; CDR3 protein: CASSQDRGDTEAFF; CDR3 DNA: TGTGCCAGCAGTCAGGACAGGGGGGACACTGAAGCTTTCTTT
V gene: TRBV7-2; D gene: NA; clone size: once; J gene: TRBJ1-2; CDR3 protein: CASSQGAGYGYTF; CDR3 DNA: TGTGCCAGCAGCCAAGGGGCAGGTTATGGCTACACCTTC
V gene: TRBV5-1; D gene: NA; clone size: NA; J gene: TRBJ2-1; CDR3 protein: CASRASIEKEQFF; CDR3 DNA: TGCGCCAGCAGGGCTAGTATCGAAAAGGAGCAGTTCTTC
V gene: TRBV27; D gene: TRBD2; clone size: NA; J gene: TRBJ2-7; CDR3 protein: CASSFGEGPSYEQYF; CDR3 DNA: TGTGCCAGCAGTTTTGGGGAGGGCCCCTCCTACGAGCAGTACTTC
V gene: TRBV7-9; D gene: NA; clone size: few; J gene: TRBJ2-2; CDR3 protein: CASSPTNTGELFF; CDR3 DNA: TGTGCCAGCAGCCCCACGAACACCGGGGAGCTGTTTTTT
V gene: TRBV28; D gene: NA; clone size: NA; J gene: TRBJ1-4; CDR3 protein: CASTLTGPLNEKLFF; CDR3 DNA: TGTGCCAGCACCCTAACCGGTCCCCTTAATGAAAAACTGTTTTTT
V gene: TRBV7-3; D gene: NA; clone size: NA; J gene: TRBJ2-1; CDR3 protein: CASSLSREYNEQFF; CDR3 DNA: TGTGCCAGCAGCTTAAGCAGGGAATACAATGAGCAGTTCTTC
V gene: TRBV5-8; D gene: NA; clone size: NA; J gene: TRBJ1-1; CDR3 protein: CASSPFSGSNTEAFF; CDR3 DNA: TGTGCCAGCAGCCCCTTCTCGGGGTCGAACACTGAAGCTTTCTTT
V gene: TRBV7-9; D gene: TRBD1; clone size: NA; J gene: TRBJ2-5; CDR3 protein: CSSSLGQGEETQYF; CDR3 DNA: TGTTCCAGCAGCTTAGGGCAGGGGGAAGAGACCCAGTACTTC
V gene: TRBV19; D gene: TRBD2; clone size: NA; J gene: TRBJ2-1; CDR3 protein: CASSITALTSQYNEQFF; CDR3 DNA: TGTGCCAGTAGTATAACGGCTCTGACTAGCCAGTACAATGAGCAGTTCTTC
V gene: TRBV10-3; D gene: TRBD1; clone size: NA; J gene: TRBJ1-1; CDR3 protein: CAISETGDTTEAFF; CDR3 DNA: TGTGCCATCAGTGAGACAGGGGATACCACTGAAGCTTTCTTT
V gene: TRBV29-1; D gene: TRBD2; clone size: NA; J gene: TRBJ2-7; CDR3 protein: CSAGLAGGPPFDYEQYF; CDR3 DNA: TGCAGCGCAGGACTAGCGGGGGGCCCCCCCTTTGACTACGAGCAGTACTTC
V gene: TRBV7-9; D gene: TRBD2; clone size: NA; J gene: TRBJ2-7; CDR3 protein: CASSISGTAYEQYF; CDR3 DNA: TGTGCCAGCAGCATAAGCGGGACGGCATACGAGCAGTACTTC
V gene: TRBV29-1; D gene: NA; clone size: NA; J gene: TRBJ1-1; CDR3 protein: CSVEEGVWEMNTEAFF; CDR3 DNA: TGCAGCGTTGAAGAAGGGGTGTGGGAAATGAACACTGAAGCTTTCTTT
V gene: TRBV10-3; D gene: NA; clone size: NA; J gene: TRBJ2-3; CDR3 protein: CAISESRGGSDTQYF; CDR3 DNA: TGTGCCATCAGTGAATCCCGAGGGGGATCAGATACGCAGTATTTT
V gene: TRBV27; D gene: TRBD2; clone size: NA; J gene: TRBJ2-1; CDR3 protein: CASSTPGASGRAISEQFF; CDR3 DNA: TGTGCCAGCAGTACCCCAGGGGCTAGCGGGAGGGCCATCAGTGAGCAGTTCTTC
V gene: TRBV5-4; D gene: TRBD2; clone size: NA; J gene: TRBJ2-3; CDR3 protein: CASTAGLAGAGSGTDTQYF; CDR3 DNA: TGTGCCAGCACCGCGGGACTAGCGGGGGCGGGGTCTGGCACAGATACGCAGTATTTT
V gene: TRBV28; D gene: TRBD2; clone size: NA; J gene: TRBJ2-7; CDR3 protein: CASALGRDEQYF; CDR3 DNA: TGTGCCAGCGCATTGGGGAGGGACGAGCAGTACTTC
V gene: TRBV9; D gene: NA; clone size: NA; J gene: TRBJ2-1; CDR3 protein: CASSGAGETYNEQFF; CDR3 DNA: TGTGCCAGCAGCGGGGCAGGGGAGACCTACAATGAGCAGTTCTTC
V gene: TRBV10-3; D gene: NA; clone size: few; J gene: TRBJ1-3; CDR3 protein: CAIRDSSGNTIYF; CDR3 DNA: TGTGCCATCAGAGACAGCTCTGGAAACACCATATATTTT
V gene: TRBV19; D gene: TRBD1; clone size: NA; J gene: TRBJ2-1; CDR3 protein: CASRVTGDNEQFF; CDR3 DNA: TGTGCCAGTAGGGTGACAGGGGACAATGAGCAGTTCTTC
V gene: TRBV5-5; D gene: NA; clone size: NA; J gene: TRBJ2-2; CDR3 protein: CASSFMTGELFF; CDR3 DNA: TGTGCCAGCAGCTTTATGACCGGGGAGCTGTTTTTT
V gene: TRBV6-5; D gene: TRBD1; clone size: NA; J gene: TRBJ2-7; CDR3 protein: CASSPQGAASEQYF; CDR3 DNA: TGTGCCAGCAGCCCACAGGGGGCTGCGAGCGAGCAGTACTTC
V gene: TRBV4-1; D gene: NA; clone size: once; J gene: TRBJ1-4; CDR3 protein: CASSQPQLRGTNEKLFF; CDR3 DNA: TGCGCCAGCAGCCAACCTCAACTTAGGGGCACTAATGAAAAACTGTTTTTT
V gene: TRBV27; D gene: NA; clone size: NA; J gene: TRBJ2-7; CDR3 protein: CASSHNPHRGGYEQYF; CDR3 DNA: TGTGCCAGCAGTCATAACCCCCACAGGGGGGGGTACGAGCAGTACTTC
V gene: TRBV2; D gene: NA; clone size: NA; J gene: TRBJ2-1; CDR3 protein: CASTGVGNEQFF; CDR3 DNA: TGTGCCAGCACGGGAGTCGGAAATGAGCAGTTCTTC
V gene: TRBV30; D gene: NA; clone size: once; J gene: TRBJ1-2; CDR3 protein: CAWRHHREYGYTF; CDR3 DNA: TGTGCCTGGAGGCATCATAGGGAGTATGGCTACACCTTC
V gene: TRBV29-1; D gene: NA; clone size: NA; J gene: TRBJ2-7; CDR3 protein: CSAKQGYEQYF; CDR3 DNA: TGCAGCGCTAAACAGGGATACGAGCAGTACTTC
V gene: TRBV6-1; D gene: NA; clone size: NA; J gene: TRBJ2-2; CDR3 protein: CASSVSPRGELFF; CDR3 DNA: TGTGCCAGCAGTGTCTCTCCCCGGGGGGAGCTGTTTTTT
V gene: TRBV7-9; D gene: TRBD2; clone size: NA; J gene: TRBJ2-5; CDR3 protein: CASSFGGAQETQYF; CDR3 DNA: TGTGCCAGCAGCTTCGGGGGGGCCCAAGAGACCCAGTACTTC
V gene: TRBV25-1; D gene: NA; clone size: NA; J gene: TRBJ1-2; CDR3 protein: CASSEYKGGGYTF; CDR3 DNA: TGTGCCAGCAGTGAATATAAGGGAGGTGGCTACACCTTC
V gene: TRBV27; D gene: NA; clone size: NA; J gene: TRBJ2-7; CDR3 protein: CASSLSAGGYEQYF; CDR3 DNA: TGTGCCAGCAGTTTATCAGCAGGGGGGTACGAGCAGTACTTC
V gene: TRBV27; D gene: NA; clone size: NA; J gene: TRBJ2-5; CDR3 protein: CASSPLQEIQETQYF; CDR3 DNA: TGTGCCAGCAGTCCATTGCAGGAAATCCAAGAGACCCAGTACTTC
V gene: TRBV28; D gene: NA; clone size: once; J gene: TRBJ2-5; CDR3 protein: CASSSGRGLGYQETQYF; CDR3 DNA: TGTGCCAGCAGTTCCGGGCGGGGGCTGGGGTACCAAGAGACCCAGTACTTC
V gene: TRBV5-5; D gene: NA; clone size: NA; J gene: TRBJ2-2; CDR3 protein: CASSWHTGNTGELFF; CDR3 DNA: TGTGCCAGCAGCTGGCATACAGGGAACACCGGGGAGCTGTTTTTT
V gene: TRBV19; D gene: TRBD2; clone size: few; J gene: TRBJ2-1; CDR3 protein: CASSIIAGGKYNEQFF; CDR3 DNA: TGTGCCAGTAGTATCATAGCGGGAGGGAAGTACAATGAGCAGTTCTTC
V gene: TRBV28; D gene: NA; clone size: NA; J gene: TRBJ2-5; CDR3 protein: CASSLVGGARAQETQYF; CDR3 DNA: TGTGCCAGCAGTTTGGTTGGGGGGGCTCGAGCCCAAGAGACCCAGTACTTC
V gene: TRBV9; D gene: NA; clone size: once; J gene: TRBJ1-4; CDR3 protein: CASSVGGSTNEKLFF; CDR3 DNA: TGTGCCAGCAGCGTAGGAGGATCGACTAATGAAAAACTGTTTTTT
V gene: TRBV6-6; D gene: NA; clone size: NA; J gene: TRBJ1-1; CDR3 protein: CASSYSIGAGDTEAFF; CDR3 DNA: TGTGCCAGCAGTTACTCGATTGGGGCAGGGGACACTGAAGCTTTCTTT
V gene: TRBV7-2; D gene: NA; clone size: NA; J gene: TRBJ1-3; CDR3 protein: CASSLATIGQAGNTIYF; CDR3 DNA: TGTGCCAGCAGCTTAGCTACGATTGGGCAGGCCGGAAACACCATATATTTT